These 28 T cell receptor beta chains came from one sample sequenced in a study of Graves' ophthalmopathy and Graves' hyperthyroidism. Amplification of TCR beta CDR3 regions used RNA transcripts. The workflow started with a first-round RT-PCR run with HTBI primers and then moved on to a second-round multiplex PCR. TCRdb itself ran the multiplex PCR reads through MiXCR, one entry per CDR3 protein. The table lists hundreds of thousands of distinct CDR3 sequences, around 40% of them singletons, with around 40% in the top ten. Sequenced input: peripheral blood. These receptors were collected from an adult man with Graves' ophthalmopathy.

The V call is TRBV7-2, the J call TRBJ2-5; 7 positions match TRBD1. J gave up 5 bases and V 3 bases, and 3 bases lay outside the gene matches. Germline CDR1 reads SGHTA; CDR2 reads FQGNSA. The length of the CDR3 is 13 residues. CDR3 loop: CASSLTTGETQYF. The CDR3 bases are TGTGCCAGCAGCTTGACGACAGGGGAGACCCAGTACTTC.

V usage is TRBV7-9 and J usage is TRBJ1-1; D uncertain. V dropped 6 bases and J dropped 0 bases, with 14 bases sitting between them. The CDR3 runs to 15 residues. From germline, CDR1 is SEHNR and CDR2 FQNEAQ (reference sequence). CDR3 in DNA: TGTGCCAGCAGTTTTGTAGGGAACATGAACACTGAAGCTTTCTTT. Amino acid sequence: CASSFVGNMNTEAFF.

The CDR3 DNA is TGTGCCAGCAGTGATCCCACTAGCGGGAGGGGCATTCTACAAGAGACCCAGTACTTC. This codes for CASSDPTSGRGILQETQYF. The rearrangement joins TRBV25-1 to TRBJ2-5; TRBD2 matches 13 bases. The CDR3 runs 19 residues. After removal of 3 bases from V and 2 bases from J, the junction contained 12 bases not matched to a gene. Germline V lookup: CDR1 MGHDK, CDR2 SYGVNS.

The chain recombines TRBV7-9 with TRBJ2-2; D unresolved. CDR3 length equals 12 residues. Looked up from germline, CDR1 is SEHNR and CDR2 is FQNEAQ (reference sequence). The ends were cut back, 5 bases at V and 10 bases at J, with 11 bases in the middle. The CDR3 DNA reads as TGTGCCAGCAGCCGCTCAGCTGAGGAGCTGTTTTTT. Its protein is CASSRSAEELFF.

A word on this clonotype: A much more abundant neighbour one base away suggests this may be a read error. Likely a read error: the CDR3 ends without its conserved phenylalanine or tryptophan. V is TRBV29-1 and J is TRBJ1-2; no firm D call. The germline V gene encodes CDR1 SQVTM and CDR2 ANQGSEA. V lost 8 bases and J lost 4, with 17 bases in between. The CDR3 covers 13 residues. CDR3 DNA sequence: TGCAGCCTCATGGAGGGATCCATCTATGGCTACACCTAC. Protein product: CSLMEGSIYGYTY.

This clonotype showed up just a few times. The J gene is TRBJ2-2, the V gene TRBV11-2, with D tentatively TRBD2 (5 bases). The V end lost 1 base, the J end lost 6 bases, and 12 bases lay between the germline ends. This CDR3 spans 15 amino acids. Germline CDR1 and CDR2: SGHAT and FQNNGV. CDR3 region: CASSLGGFDAGELFF. The DNA for the CDR3 is TGTGCCAGCAGCTTAGGAGGGTTTGACGCCGGGGAGCTGTTTTTT.

This clonotype occurred many times. The chain recombines TRBV7-9 with TRBJ1-6; D unclear. This CDR3 comprises 14 residues. V was trimmed by 2 bases and J by 5 bases, leaving 7 bases between them. Germline CDR1 reads SEHNR; CDR2 reads FQNEAQ (reference sequence). CDR3 sequence: CASSLMGNNSPLHF. The CDR3 DNA follows: TGTGCCAGCAGCTTAATGGGCAATAATTCACCCCTCCACTTT.

In its sample, this clonotype was seen a few times. This sequence joins TRBV12-3 or TRBV12-4 and TRBJ1-5, with D possibly TRBD1 on 6 matching bases. The germline V and J ends were trimmed by 1 base and 3 bases, with 10 bases remaining between them. The CDR3 spans 15 residues. The CDR3 region has the DNA TGTGCCAGCAGTTTAGACACAGGGTACAATCAGCCCCAGCATTTT. Its protein is CASSLDTGYNQPQHF.

The V and J genes are TRBV9 and TRBJ1-2; TRBD1 aligns across 9 bases. V gave up 4 bases and J gave up 2 bases; unmatched junction bases: 15. The CDR3 sequence is 18 residues long. Germline CDR1 and CDR2: SGDLS and YYNGEE. Written as DNA, the CDR3 is TGTGCCAGCAGCAGTGACCTAGGGACAGGGATTTTGAACTATGGCTACACCTTC. Translated, it gives CASSSDLGTGILNYGYTF.

The rearrangement links TRBV6-5 to TRBJ2-5, with D tentatively TRBD1 (5 bases). Trimming stripped 6 bases from V and 5 bases from J, with 22 bases between. Germline values: CDR1 MNHEY, CDR2 SVGAGI. This CDR3 spans 16 amino acids. Here the CDR3 DNA reads TGTGCCAGCAGCCCACGTAGTCGATGGGGCACGGAGACCCAGTACTTC. It is translated as CASSPRSRWGTETQYF.

The V and J genes are TRBV7-6 and TRBJ2-7, with TRBD1 as a possible D gene (5 bases). Trimming took 5 bases from V and 1 from J, leaving 21 bases between them. The CDR3 has 17 amino acids. Germline loops: CDR1 SGHVS, CDR2 FNYEAQ. The CDR3 loop reads CASSQGTMTELSYEQYF. CDR3 nucleotide sequence: TGTGCCAGCAGCCAAGGCACCATGACAGAACTATCCTACGAGCAGTACTTC. Supplemented by reference TRBV7-6 and TRBJ2-7, the full variable domain reads GAGVSQSPRYKVTKRGQDVALRCDPISGHVSLYWYRQALGQGPEFLTYFNYEAQQDKSGLPNDRFSAERPEGSISTLTIQRTEQRDSAMYRCASSQGTMTELSYEQYFGPGTRLTVT.

This clonotype appeared a few times. This sequence joins TRBV18 and TRBJ1-1; 9 bases align to TRBD1. Looked up from germline, CDR1 is KGHSH and CDR2 is LQKENI. V was clipped by 3 bases and J by 7 bases; unmatched bases: 3. This CDR3 is 13 amino acids long. The CDR3 DNA is TGTGCCAGCTCACCTAGACAGGGGGATGAAGCTTTCTTT. It is translated as CASSPRQGDEAFF.

Ten or more counts support this clonotype. The V and J genes are TRBV11-2 and TRBJ2-7, with 12 bases lining up with TRBD2. Trimming cost V 5 bases and J 0 bases; bases outside gene matches: 2. From germline, CDR1 is SGHAT and CDR2 FQNNGV. The CDR3 has 15 residues. CDR3 bases: TGTGCCAGCAGCGAGACTAGCGGGAGCTCCTACGAGCAGTACTTC. As protein: CASSETSGSSYEQYF.

This clonotype was detected only a few times. The genes are TRBV7-2 and TRBJ2-3; D gene unclear. The CDR3 runs to 12 residues. In germline, CDR1 is SGHTA, CDR2 FQGNSA. V was clipped by 3 bases and J by 11 bases, with 12 bases between them. CDR3 sequence reads: CASSFATPRQYF. The CDR3 coding sequence is TGTGCCAGCAGCTTCGCGACACCAAGGCAGTATTTT.

Only one count was recorded for this clonotype. V usage is TRBV25-1 and J usage is TRBJ1-1; possible D gene TRBD1, 5 bases. V was clipped by 6 bases and J by 2 bases, with 16 bases between them. The V gene's germline CDR1 is MGHDK and CDR2 SYGVNS. The CDR3 runs to 15 residues. The chain's CDR3 is CASSPAGTVNTEAFF. The CDR3 nucleotides are TGTGCCAGCAGCCCCGCGGGGACGGTTAACACTGAAGCTTTCTTT.

At least ten counts were recorded for this clonotype. This chain connects TRBV7-9 to TRBJ1-4; TRBD1 agrees at 10 bases. The length of the CDR3 is 14 residues. CDR1 and CDR2 from the germline V gene are SEHNR and FQNEAQ (reference sequence). V shed 5 bases, J shed 8 bases, and the junction held 5 bases outside the gene matches. The CDR3 nucleotides are TGTGCCAGCAGCGGACAGGGGGAGGGAGAAAAACTGTTTTTT. Translation gives CASSGQGEGEKLFF. Full variable domain (rest looked up from reference TRBV7-9 and TRBJ1-4): DTGVSQNPRHKITKRGQNVTFRCDPISEHNRLYWYRQTLGQGPEFLTYFQNEAQLEKSRLLSDRFSAERPKGSFSTLEIQRTEQGDSAMYLCASSGQGEGEKLFFGSGTQLSVL.

This clonotype appeared many times. This chain links TRBV15 with TRBJ2-7; D could derive from TRBD1 or TRBD2 (5 bases each). V was clipped by 1 base and J by 5 bases, with 15 bases between them. The CDR3 length is 15 residues. Germline CDR1 is LNHNV and CDR2 is YYDKDF (reference sequence). CDR3: CATSRANEGFDEQYF. CDR3 bases: TGTGCCACCAGCAGAGCGAATGAGGGGTTCGACGAGCAGTACTTC. The complete variable domain, with remaining parts taken from reference TRBV15 and TRBJ2-7, reads DAMVIQNPRYQVTQFGKPVTLSCSQTLNHNVMYWYQQKSSQAPKLLFHYYDKDFNNEADTPDNFQSRRPNTSFCFLDIRSPGLGDTAMYLCATSRANEGFDEQYFGPGTRLTVT.

The rearrangement uses TRBV7-2 and TRBJ2-7; D gene ambiguous. V lost 3 bases, J lost 10 bases, and 10 bases lay in between. The germline CDR1 and CDR2 sequences are SGHTA and FQGNSA. The CDR3 extends over 11 amino acids. The CDR3 DNA reads as TGTGCCAGCAGCTTCTTCCCCGACCAGTACTTC. Protein: CASSFFPDQYF. Based on the CDR3 plus reference TRBV7-2 and TRBJ2-7, the full variable domain is GAGVSQSPSNKVTEKGKDVELRCDPISGHTALYWYRQSLGQGLEFLIYFQGNSAPDKSGLPSDRFSAERTGGSVSTLTIQRTQQEDSAVYLCASSFFPDQYFGPGTRLTVT.

This clonotype was found a few times. CDR3 DNA sequence: TGCAGTGCTAGAGATTGGACAGATATGAACACTGAAGCTTTCTTT. This codes for CSARDWTDMNTEAFF. The chain uses TRBV20-1 and TRBJ1-1, with D perhaps matching TRBD1 (6 bases). The CDR3 runs to 15 residues. The ends were cut back, 0 bases at V and 0 bases at J, with 11 bases in the middle. The germline gives CDR1 DFQATT, CDR2 SNEGSKA (reference sequence).

This sequence joins TRBV29-1 and TRBJ2-6; a possible D gene is TRBD2 (5 bases). The CDR3 totals 14 residues. Trimming stripped 7 bases from V and 0 bases from J, with 10 bases between. Looked up from germline, CDR1 is SQVTM and CDR2 is ANQGSEA. In nucleotides, the CDR3 is TGCAGCGCAGGACGGGGCTCTGGGGCCAACGTCCTGACTTTC. It yields the protein CSAGRGSGANVLTF.

To note about this clonotype: Compared with germline, one end of the junction differs, possibly owing to a read error. The chain combines TRBV29-1 with TRBJ1-6, with D possibly matching TRBD1 (5 bases). CDR1 and CDR2 (germline): SQVTM, ANQGSEA. The CDR3 runs 13 residues. CDR3 sequence (DNA): TGCAGCGCAGGTGACAGCGGGAATTCGCCCCTCCACTTT. Protein: CSAGDSGNSPLHF.

This clonotype has just a few counts. The chain combines TRBV7-2 with TRBJ2-6; no firm D call. The CDR3 runs 15 residues. V was cut by 6 bases and J by 0 bases, with 9 bases left in between. Looked up from germline, CDR1 is SGHTA and CDR2 is FQGNSA. The CDR3 loop reads CASSFPSSGANVLTF. In DNA, the CDR3 is TGTGCCAGCAGTTTCCCTAGCTCTGGGGCCAACGTCCTGACTTTC.

Turning to this clonotype: A read error may be the cause here, since a much bigger clone is one base away. The chain uses TRBV29-1 and TRBJ2-5; TRBD2 agrees at 9 bases. The trim removed 5 bases at V and 4 bases at J, leaving 11 bases unmatched. This CDR3 region has 15 residues. The germline V gene has CDR1 SQVTM and CDR2 ANQGSEA. The CDR3 reads CSVSRGRAEAETQYF. The CDR3 region has the DNA TGCAGCGTTTCTCGCGGGAGGGCCGAAGCAGAGACCCAGTACTTC.

In the case of this clonotype: A much larger clone differs by one base, so this may be a read error. The J gene is TRBJ1-2, the V gene TRBV20-1, with unresolved D. Trimming cost V 3 bases and J 2 bases, with 10 bases left between them. The CDR3 has 13 residues. Germline V gives CDR1 DFQATT, CDR2 SNEGSKA (reference sequence). CDR3 DNA sequence: TGCAGTGCTAGTTCCTCAGTGAACTATGGCTACACCTTC. This sequence encodes CSASSSVNYGYTF.

This rearrangement joins TRBV2 to TRBJ2-5, with D possibly TRBD1 on 6 matching bases. V was pared by 3 bases and J by 9 bases, with 14 bases between. Looked up from germline, CDR1 is SNHLY and CDR2 is FYNNEI. The CDR3 extends over 13 amino acids. The CDR3: CASSDGTLQPQYF. CDR3 nucleotides: TGTGCCAGCAGTGACGGGACATTACAGCCCCAGTACTTC.

This clonotype was seen ten or more times. The chain recombines TRBV7-9 with TRBJ1-1, with a possible D match to TRBD1 (6 bases). The germline V gene has CDR1 SEHNR and CDR2 FQNEAQ (reference sequence). V was pared by 2 bases and J by 4 bases, with 14 bases between. This CDR3 region has 15 residues. CDR3 sequence: CASSLSRGKGTEAFF. The CDR3 DNA follows: TGTGCCAGCAGCTTAAGCAGGGGTAAGGGCACTGAAGCTTTCTTT. The whole variable domain, filled in from reference TRBV7-9 and TRBJ1-1, reads DTGVSQNPRHKITKRGQNVTFRCDPISEHNRLYWYRQTLGQGPEFLTYFQNEAQLEKSRLLSDRFSAERPKGSFSTLEIQRTEQGDSAMYLCASSLSRGKGTEAFFGQGTRLTVV.

This clonotype was counted many times. The rearrangement uses TRBV7-9 and TRBJ1-6, with D maybe TRBD1 (6 bases). The V gene's germline CDR1 is SEHNR and CDR2 FQNEAQ (reference sequence). The CDR3 is 14 residues long. V lost 3 bases, J lost 8 bases, and 11 bases lay in between. CDR3 region: CASSLLQGDSPLHF. CDR3 nucleotides: TGTGCCAGCAGCTTGTTACAGGGAGATTCACCCCTCCACTTT.

There are many counts of this clonotype. The CDR3 is CASSFGQGYGYTF. CDR3 nucleotide sequence: TGTGCCAGCAGCTTTGGACAGGGCTATGGCTACACCTTC. V gene TRBV5-6 combines with J gene TRBJ1-2, with 8 bases lining up with TRBD1. This CDR3 spans 13 amino acids. Germline values: CDR1 SGHDT, CDR2 YYEEEE. Germline trimming cut 2 bases from V and 4 bases from J; bases unmatched to any gene: 1.